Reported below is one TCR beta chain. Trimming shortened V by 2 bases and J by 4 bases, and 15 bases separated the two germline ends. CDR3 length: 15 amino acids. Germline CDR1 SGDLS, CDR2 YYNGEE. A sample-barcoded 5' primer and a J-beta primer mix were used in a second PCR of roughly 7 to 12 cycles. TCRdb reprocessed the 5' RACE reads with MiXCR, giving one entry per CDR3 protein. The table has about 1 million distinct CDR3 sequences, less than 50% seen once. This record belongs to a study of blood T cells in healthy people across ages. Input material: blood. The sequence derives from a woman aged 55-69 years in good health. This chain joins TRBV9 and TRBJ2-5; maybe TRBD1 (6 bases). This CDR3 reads CASSVTGISGETQYF. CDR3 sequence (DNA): TGTGCCAGCAGCGTCACAGGGATCTCGGGAGAGACCCAGTACTTC. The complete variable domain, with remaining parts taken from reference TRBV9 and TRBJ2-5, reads DSGVTQTPKHLITATGQRVTLRCSPRSGDLSVYWYQQSLDQGLQFLIQYYNGEERAKGNILERFSAQQFPDLHSELNLSSLELGDSALYFCASSVTGISGETQYFGPGTRLLVL.